The 17 T cell receptor beta chains in this list originate from one sample, sequenced in a study of blood T cell repertoires in COVID-19. Sequenced by immunoSEQ multiplex PCR; TCRdb stores in-frame clones only, minus some. The profile covers under 200,000 clones, with 85% to 90% appearing a single time and less than 8.5% taken by the ten largest. Sequencing was performed on PBMCs or T cells enriched from blood (not recorded which). The receptors derive from a woman aged 45 to 65 who had recovered from COVID-19.

The CDR3, as DNA: TGTGCCAGCAGCCAAGAATTAATCGCCTACGAGCAGTACTTC. This gives the protein CASSQELIAYEQYF. This chain joins TRBV4-2 and TRBJ2-7; the D is unclear. CDR1 is LGHNA and CDR2 is YNFKEQ in the germline V gene. V was trimmed by 0 bases and J by 2 bases, leaving 8 bases between them. The CDR3 loop spans 14 amino acids.

This chain joins TRBV6-2 or TRBV6-3 and TRBJ2-7, with D perhaps matching TRBD2 (6 bases). The CDR3 sequence is 15 residues long. Trimming removed 2 bases at V and 3 bases at J, with 14 bases between. Germline V gives CDR1 MNHEY, CDR2 SVGEGT. The CDR3 sequence is CASSYGPTSIYEQYF. The CDR3 nucleotides are TGTGCCAGCAGTTACGGCCCGACTAGTATCTACGAGCAGTACTTC.

This clone was counted between two and nine times. The chain employs TRBV3-1 (or the pseudogene TRBV3-2) and TRBJ1-5; no reliable D call. CDR1 is LGHDT, CDR2 YNNKEL, per germline (reference sequence). Trimming shortened V by 2 bases and J by 1 base, and 6 bases separated the two germline ends. The length of the CDR3 is 14 residues. The CDR3 here is CASSQRGSNQPQHF. CDR3 in DNA: TGTGCCAGCAGCCAACGGGGAAGCAATCAGCCCCAGCATTTT.

The rearrangement links TRBV5-1 to TRBJ2-3; the match to TRBD2 covers 7 bases. Looked up from germline, CDR1 is SGHRS and CDR2 is YFSETQ. V was pared by 7 bases and J by 4 bases, with 12 bases of the junction left unmatched. The CDR3 contains 15 residues. The CDR3 DNA is TGCGCCAGCCAGCGGGACGGGGGTGGTCCAGATACGCAGTATTTT. It encodes CASQRDGGGPDTQYF.

The table lists this clone with a few counts. The rearrangement uses TRBV3-1 (or the pseudogene TRBV3-2) and TRBJ2-7; tentatively, D is TRBD2 (6 bases). CDR3 length equals 16 residues. Germline V gene data show CDR1 as LGHDT and CDR2 as YNNKEL (reference sequence). The V and J ends lost 4 bases and 3 bases respectively, with 19 bases between them. Here the CDR3 DNA reads TGTGCCAGCAGCCCCCGGGCGGTGTACGGGGGCTACGAGCAGTACTTC. Translation: CASSPRAVYGGYEQYF.

This chain joins TRBV4-1 and TRBJ2-3; D gene ambiguous. Looked up from germline, CDR1 is MGHRA and CDR2 is YSYEKL. Trimming left V 1 base short and J 1 base short, with 9 bases between. The CDR3 consists of 15 residues. CDR3 sequence reads: CASSQVFGGTDTQYF. CDR3 sequence (DNA): TGCGCCAGCAGCCAAGTTTTCGGAGGCACAGATACGCAGTATTTT.

This sequence joins TRBV11-2 and TRBJ2-1; perhaps TRBD1 as D (5 bases). Germline-derived CDR1 and CDR2 are SGHAT and FQNNGV. This CDR3 contains 12 residues. V shed 8 bases and J shed 4 bases, with 9 bases lying between them. Written as DNA, the CDR3 is TGTGCCAGCGCAGGGTTATACAATGAGCAGTTCTTC. The encoded protein is CASAGLYNEQFF.

The chain employs TRBV6-5 and TRBJ2-7, with 9 bases lining up with TRBD1. Trimming cost V 4 bases and J 10 bases; bases outside gene matches: 14. Germline assignment: CDR1 MNHEY and CDR2 SVGAGI. The CDR3 has 15 amino acids. This CDR3 reads CASSSRNPGQGFQYF. The CDR3 DNA reads as TGTGCCAGCAGTTCCCGAAACCCGGGACAGGGCTTCCAGTACTTC.

The chain's CDR3 is CASSLRGTGNTEAFF. CDR3 bases: TGTGCCAGCAGTTTGAGGGGGACCGGGAACACTGAAGCTTTCTTT. The J gene is TRBJ1-1, the V gene TRBV6-5, with D possibly TRBD1 on 6 matching bases. The CDR3 is 15 residues long. CDR1 and CDR2 (germline): MNHEY, SVGAGI. The germline V and J ends were trimmed by 4 bases and 1 base, with 13 bases remaining between them.

The CDR3 DNA sequence: TGTGCCAGCAGTTTGGGCCCAGGTTTACCCCTCCACTTT. Protein product: CASSLGPGLPLHF. This chain links TRBV12-3 or TRBV12-4 with TRBJ1-6, with D unclear. V was trimmed by 3 bases and J by 12 bases, leaving 12 bases between them. There are 13 residues in the CDR3.

This sequence joins TRBV18 and TRBJ1-4; 7 bases agree with TRBD1. CDR1 is KGHSH and CDR2 is LQKENI in the germline V gene. J lost 5 bases, V lost 3 bases, and 6 bases had no gene match. The CDR3 is 15 residues long. CDR3 in amino acids: CASSPSGTANEKLFF. The DNA for the CDR3 is TGTGCCAGCTCACCTTCCGGGACAGCGAATGAAAAACTGTTTTTT. Drawing the rest from reference TRBV18 and TRBJ1-4, the complete variable domain is NAGVMQNPRHLVRRRGQEARLRCSPMKGHSHVYWYRQLPEEGLKFMVYLQKENIIDESGMPKERFSAEFPKEGPSILRIQQVVRGDSAAYFCASSPSGTANEKLFFGSGTQLSVL.

This chain joins TRBV9 and TRBJ2-1; TRBD2 is a possible D gene (7 bases). The germline V gene encodes CDR1 SGDLS and CDR2 YYNGEE. This CDR3 comprises 15 residues. V gave up 3 bases and J gave up 0 bases, with 10 bases separating them. The DNA for the CDR3 is TGTGCCAGCAGCGCCGGGGGGCCCTCCTACAATGAGCAGTTCTTC. Translated: CASSAGGPSYNEQFF.

This clone was seen a single time. V is TRBV11-2 and J is TRBJ2-6, with D possibly matching TRBD1 (5 bases). Germline CDR1 SGHAT, CDR2 FQNNGV. With 2 bases removed from V and 2 bases from J, the gap between germline ends came to 10 bases. CDR3 size: 16 residues. The CDR3 bases are TGTGCCAGCAGCTTATCGGGCAGGGCTGGGGCCAACGTCCTGACTTTC. Translated: CASSLSGRAGANVLTF.

The chain employs TRBV27 and TRBJ1-3; D ambiguous. CDR3 size: 16 residues. With 2 bases removed from V and 4 bases from J, the gap between germline ends came to 15 bases. Germline assignment: CDR1 MNHEY and CDR2 SMNVEV (reference sequence). The CDR3 spells CASSLIAGKRGNTIYF. CDR3 nucleotide sequence: TGTGCCAGCAGTTTAATCGCAGGAAAACGGGGAAACACCATATATTTT.

The chain links TRBV7-9 to TRBJ1-2; D gene ambiguous. V was pared by 4 bases and J by 4 bases, with 13 bases between. The CDR3 covers 14 residues. Germline lookup yields CDR1 SEHNR and CDR2 FQNEAQ (reference sequence). Here the CDR3 reads CASSYADIFYGYTF. CDR3 in DNA: TGTGCCAGCAGCTATGCCGACATCTTCTATGGCTACACCTTC. The whole variable domain, remainder taken from reference TRBV7-9 and TRBJ1-2, is DTGVSQNPRHKITKRGQNVTFRCDPISEHNRLYWYRQTLGQGPEFLTYFQNEAQLEKSRLLSDRFSAERPKGSFSTLEIQRTEQGDSAMYLCASSYADIFYGYTFGSGTRLTVV.

V and J are TRBV30 and TRBJ1-6, with TRBD1 matching 8 bases. The CDR3 runs 13 residues. Germline CDR1 and CDR2: GTSNPN and SVGIG (reference sequence). After removal of 2 bases from V and 10 bases from J, the junction contained 4 bases not matched to a gene. Here the CDR3 DNA reads TGTGCCTGGAGTCCTACAGGGGGGTCACCCCTCCACTTT. Protein product: CAWSPTGGSPLHF.

The rearrangement joins TRBV6-6 to TRBJ1-2, with 11 bases lining up with TRBD1. The CDR3 covers 15 residues. J lost 6 bases, V lost 6 bases, and 9 bases had no gene match. Per germline, CDR1 MNHNY and CDR2 SVGAGI (reference sequence). Here the CDR3 reads CASSLTGTGGHGYTF. The DNA of the CDR3 is TGTGCCAGCAGCCTTACCGGGACAGGGGGGCATGGCTACACCTTC.